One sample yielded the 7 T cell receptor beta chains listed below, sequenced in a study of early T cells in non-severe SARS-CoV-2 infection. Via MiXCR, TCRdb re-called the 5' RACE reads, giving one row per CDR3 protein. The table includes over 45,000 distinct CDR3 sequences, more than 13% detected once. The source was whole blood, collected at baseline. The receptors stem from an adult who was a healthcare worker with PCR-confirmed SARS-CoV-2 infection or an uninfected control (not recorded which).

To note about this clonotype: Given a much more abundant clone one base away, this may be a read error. The CDR3 bases are TGCAGCGTTCTTAACAGGAATACAGATACGCAGTATTTT. Translation gives CSVLNRNTDTQYF. The chain couples TRBV29-1 to TRBJ2-3, with D perhaps matching TRBD1 (5 bases). The V end was cut by 5 bases, the J end by 3 bases, with 12 bases between. This CDR3 is 13 amino acids long. Germline CDR1 SQVTM, CDR2 ANQGSEA.

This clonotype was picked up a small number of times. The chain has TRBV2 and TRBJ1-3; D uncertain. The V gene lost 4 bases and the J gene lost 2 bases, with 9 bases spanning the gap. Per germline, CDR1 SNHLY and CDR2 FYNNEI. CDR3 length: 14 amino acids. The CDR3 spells CASSVWGPGNTIYF. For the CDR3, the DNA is TGTGCCAGCAGTGTTTGGGGTCCTGGAAACACCATATATTTT.

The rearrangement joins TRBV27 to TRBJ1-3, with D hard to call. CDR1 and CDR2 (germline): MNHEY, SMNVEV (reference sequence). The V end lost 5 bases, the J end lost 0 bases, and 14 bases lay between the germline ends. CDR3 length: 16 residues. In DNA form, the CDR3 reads TGTGCCAGCAGTAGTCTCGACACCAGCTCTGGAAACACCATATATTTT. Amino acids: CASSSLDTSSGNTIYF.

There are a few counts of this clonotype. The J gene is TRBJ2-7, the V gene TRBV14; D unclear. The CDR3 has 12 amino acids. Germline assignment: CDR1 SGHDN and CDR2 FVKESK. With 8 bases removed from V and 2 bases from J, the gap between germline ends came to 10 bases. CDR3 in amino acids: CASAPGPYEQYF. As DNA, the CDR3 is TGTGCCAGCGCCCCCGGCCCCTACGAGCAGTACTTC. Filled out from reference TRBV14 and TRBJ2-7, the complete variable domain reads EAGVTQFPSHSVIEKGQTVTLRCDPISGHDNLYWYRRVMGKEIKFLLHFVKESKQDESGMPNNRFLAERTGGTYSTLKVQPAELEDSGVYFCASAPGPYEQYFGPGTRLTVT.

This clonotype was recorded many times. This CDR3 reads CSVGQINEQYF. CDR3 sequence (DNA): TGCAGCGTTGGGCAGATCAACGAGCAGTACTTC. The rearrangement joins TRBV29-1 to TRBJ2-7; D is uncertain. This CDR3 is 11 amino acids long. Per germline, CDR1 SQVTM and CDR2 ANQGSEA. Trimming removed 4 bases at V and 5 bases at J, with 9 bases between.

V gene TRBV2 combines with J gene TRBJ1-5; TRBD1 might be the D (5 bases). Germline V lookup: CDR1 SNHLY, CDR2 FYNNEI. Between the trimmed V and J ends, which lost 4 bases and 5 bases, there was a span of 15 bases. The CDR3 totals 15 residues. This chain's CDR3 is CASSVGGTDDQPQHF. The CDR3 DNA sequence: TGTGCCAGCAGTGTAGGAGGGACCGATGATCAGCCCCAGCATTTT.

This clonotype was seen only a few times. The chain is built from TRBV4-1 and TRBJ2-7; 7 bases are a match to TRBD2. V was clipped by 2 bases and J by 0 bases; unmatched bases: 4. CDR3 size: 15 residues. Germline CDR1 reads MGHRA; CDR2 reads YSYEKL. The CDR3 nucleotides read TGCGCCAGCAGCCAACCTAGCGGAACCTCCTACGAGCAGTACTTC. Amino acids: CASSQPSGTSYEQYF.